This TCR beta chain was sequenced in a study of blood T cell repertoires in COVID-19. Study summary: The study drew acute and convalescent COVID-19 samples from the United States, Italy and Spain. The cDNA or gDNA used as material had been derived from T cells, B-cell-depleted T cells, or PBMCs.

Germline assignment: CDR1 LNHDA and CDR2 SQIVND (reference sequence). Losses at the gene ends were 5 bases for V and 2 bases for J; bases not matched to a gene: 7. The CDR3 extends over 15 amino acids. Some clones are missing from TCRdb's copy, which holds only in-frame ones; the method was immunoSEQ multiplex PCR. Of 70,000 or so clones in the sample, more than 75% were seen once. The specimen was peripheral blood. The chain recombines TRBV19 with TRBJ2-7, with 9 bases fitting TRBD1. This clonotype was obtained from a woman aged 60-75 years with acute or convalescent COVID-19. CDR3 sequence (DNA): TGTGCCAGTAGTCTCCGGGACAGGGATGCCTACGAGCAGTACTTC. It yields the protein CASSLRDRDAYEQYF.